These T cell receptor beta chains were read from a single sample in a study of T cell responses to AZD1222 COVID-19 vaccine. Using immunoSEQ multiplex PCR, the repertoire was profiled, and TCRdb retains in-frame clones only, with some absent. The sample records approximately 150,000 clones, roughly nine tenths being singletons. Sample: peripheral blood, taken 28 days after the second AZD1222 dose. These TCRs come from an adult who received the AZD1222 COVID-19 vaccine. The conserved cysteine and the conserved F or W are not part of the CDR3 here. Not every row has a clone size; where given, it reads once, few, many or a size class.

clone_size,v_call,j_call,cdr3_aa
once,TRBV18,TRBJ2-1,ASSPDGSYNEQF
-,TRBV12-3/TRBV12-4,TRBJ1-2,ASIGGRGYGYT
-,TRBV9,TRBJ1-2,ASRADRGPYGYT
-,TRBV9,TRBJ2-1,ASSVETTNAYNEQF
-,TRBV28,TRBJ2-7,ASRPSDSRGYEQY
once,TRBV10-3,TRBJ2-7,AITLGGAYEQY
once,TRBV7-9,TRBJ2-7,ASSPRDEQY
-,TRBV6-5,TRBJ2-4,ASRSDVVAKNIQY
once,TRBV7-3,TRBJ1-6,ASSPPVPTNSPLH
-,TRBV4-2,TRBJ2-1,ASSQGERVYNEQF
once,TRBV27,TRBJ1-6,ASSLSFNSPLH
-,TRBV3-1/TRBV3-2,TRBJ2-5,ASSQGSDRAQETQY
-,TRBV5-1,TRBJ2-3,ASSLGLGRVTDTQY
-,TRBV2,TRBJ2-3,ASMRTTSTDTQY
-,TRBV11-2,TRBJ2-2,ASSSAEGRSGELF
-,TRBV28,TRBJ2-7,ASSLSSGTLFYEQY
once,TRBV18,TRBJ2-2,ASSPRKVSDSDTGELF
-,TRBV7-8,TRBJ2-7,ASSSGLAGVYEQY
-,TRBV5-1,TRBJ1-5,ASSLGTGGSNQPQH
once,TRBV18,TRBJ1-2,ASSPPGSNYGYT
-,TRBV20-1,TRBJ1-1,SASLENTEAF
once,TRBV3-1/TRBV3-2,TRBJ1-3,ASRHTSGNTIY
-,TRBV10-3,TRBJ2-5,AIRTDGGAKETQY
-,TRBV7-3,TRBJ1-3,ASSLTGGSGNTIY
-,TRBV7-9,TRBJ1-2,ASSDTDRPNYGYT
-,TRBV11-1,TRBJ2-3,ASRNALAGGPDTQY
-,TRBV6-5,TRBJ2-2,ASSVQGAGELF
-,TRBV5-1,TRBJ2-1,ASRPGTGTYNEQF
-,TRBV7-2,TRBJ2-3,ASSLFGTDTQY
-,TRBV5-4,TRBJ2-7,ASSLGPGLVEQY
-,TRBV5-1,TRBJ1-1,ASSLDGQRNTEAF
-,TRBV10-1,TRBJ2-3,ASSDRTNTDTQY
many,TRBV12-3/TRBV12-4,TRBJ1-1,ASSFGDEAF
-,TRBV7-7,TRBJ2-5,ASSPTPSGEETQY
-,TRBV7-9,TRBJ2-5,ASSIKQGRGQETQY
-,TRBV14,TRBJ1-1,ASSLRGAEKAF
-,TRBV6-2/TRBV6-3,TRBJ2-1,ASSPPGNNEQF
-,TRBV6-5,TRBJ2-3,ATKTSTLTDTQY
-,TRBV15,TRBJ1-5,ATRQGDQPQH
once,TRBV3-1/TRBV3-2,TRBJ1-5,ASSLQGGQPQH
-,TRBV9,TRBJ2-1,ASSVRGGLSYNEQF
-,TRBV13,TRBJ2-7,ASRSQGEIEQY